The 14 T cell receptor beta chains reported below all come from one sample, sequenced in a study of T cells in Graves' hyperthyroidism and ophthalmopathy. Template material for amplifying TCR beta CDR3 regions consisted of RNA transcripts. TCR CDR3 underwent first-round RT-PCR with the HTBI primer set. TCRdb processed the multiplex PCR reads anew with MiXCR; each CDR3 protein has one entry. Of approximately 610,000 distinct CDR3 sequences in the sample, over 12% were seen once. Sequenced sample: blood. Receptors originate from a woman between 40 and 50 years old with Graves' ophthalmopathy.

This clonotype has a count of ten or more. V gene TRBV7-9 combines with J gene TRBJ2-5; 8 bases line up with TRBD1. Germline assignment: CDR1 SEHNR and CDR2 FQNEAQ (reference sequence). Unmatched junction bases numbered 3, after V lost 5 bases and J lost 4 bases. This CDR3 comprises 13 residues. The CDR3 coding sequence is TGTGCCAGCAGCCGGGACAGGACAGAGACCCAGTACTTC. Its translation: CASSRDRTETQYF.

The gene calls are TRBV20-1 and TRBJ2-5, with D possibly being TRBD1 (6 bases). The CDR3 covers 13 residues. The germline V gene encodes CDR1 DFQATT and CDR2 SNEGSKA (reference sequence). Trimming stripped 5 bases from V and 3 bases from J, with 13 bases between. CDR3 region: CSAYLTGEETQYF. For the CDR3, the DNA is TGCAGTGCTTATTTGACAGGAGAAGAGACCCAGTACTTC.

Ten or more counts support this clonotype. V and J are TRBV20-1 and TRBJ2-7; TRBD2 matches 14 bases. The CDR3 is made up of 15 amino acids. J lost 7 bases, V lost 0 bases, and 5 bases had no gene match. Germline V CDR1 and CDR2: DFQATT, SNEGSKA (reference sequence). CDR3 nucleotides: TGCAGTGCTAGAGACCGGACTAGCGGGAGGAGGGAGCAGTACTTC. Encoded protein: CSARDRTSGRREQYF.

The chain recombines TRBV4-2 with TRBJ2-7, with TRBD1 as a possible D gene (7 bases). V lost 2 bases to trimming and J lost 6 bases, with 17 bases between them. The CDR3 runs to 15 residues. Per germline, CDR1 LGHNA and CDR2 YNFKEQ. CDR3 coding DNA: TGTGCCAGCAGCCAAATGGAGGGGGCTCTTTCCGAGCAGTACTTC. Translation: CASSQMEGALSEQYF.

This clonotype was observed at least ten times. The chain joins TRBV12-3 or TRBV12-4 to TRBJ1-6, with 8 nucleotides matching TRBD1. J gave up 7 bases and V 3 bases, and 2 bases lay outside the gene matches. The CDR3 length is 14 residues. This CDR3 is CASSFRGQNSPLHF. CDR3 sequence (DNA): TGTGCCAGCAGTTTCAGGGGGCAGAATTCACCCCTCCACTTT.

This chain uses TRBV4-1 with TRBJ2-5, with 10 bases identical to TRBD1. V gave up 0 bases and J gave up 2 bases; unmatched junction bases: 3. Germline CDR1 reads MGHRA; CDR2 reads YSYEKL. The CDR3 runs to 16 residues. The CDR3 DNA reads TGCGCCAGCAGCCAAGAATGGACAGGGGGGCAAGAGACCCAGTACTTC. Protein product: CASSQEWTGGQETQYF.

The count of this clonotype is one. A much larger clone differs by one base, so this may be a read error. The CDR3 does not end in the conserved phenylalanine or tryptophan, so this is likely a read error. The J gene is TRBJ2-2, the V gene TRBV5-1; perhaps TRBD1 as D (6 bases). The germline V and J ends were trimmed by 4 bases and 4 bases, with 11 bases remaining between them. Germline V CDR1 and CDR2: SGHRS, YFSETQ. The CDR3 covers 14 residues. CDR3: CASSVDRTTGELFS. The CDR3 bases are TGCGCCAGCAGCGTCGACAGGACCACCGGGGAGCTGTTTTCT.

This clonotype was counted many times. This sequence may be a read error, since a much larger clone differs from it by one base. This CDR3 is missing its conserved last phenylalanine or tryptophan, likely due to a read error. The genes are TRBV12-3 or TRBV12-4 and TRBJ1-1; no clear D gene. V was cut by 6 bases and J by 0 bases, with 5 bases left in between. There are 12 residues in the CDR3. This CDR3 reads CASRAVNTEAFS. In DNA, the CDR3 is TGTGCCAGCAGGGCCGTGAACACTGAAGCTTTCTCT.

The V and J genes are TRBV4-3 and TRBJ2-5; D unclear. Trimming took off 0 bases at V and 2 bases at J, with 4 bases between the two ends. CDR1 is LGHNA and CDR2 is YSLEER in the germline V gene. The CDR3 covers 13 residues. The CDR3 DNA reads as TGCGCCAGCAGCCAAGAGGGGCAAGAGACCCAGTACTTC. Amino acids: CASSQEGQETQYF.

This clonotype was seen repeatedly, ten times or more. J is TRBJ2-7 and V is TRBV28, with TRBD2 as a possible D gene (5 bases). V dropped 7 bases and J dropped 6 bases, with 19 bases sitting between them. This CDR3 contains 14 residues. Germline-derived CDR1 and CDR2 are MDHEN and SYDVKM. CDR3 region: CASILLRGLGEQYF. The CDR3, as DNA: TGTGCCAGCATTCTCCTCAGAGGGCTAGGCGAGCAGTACTTC.

In its sample, this clonotype was seen many times. This chain joins TRBV27 and TRBJ2-7; 8 nucleotides match TRBD2. Trimming removed 5 bases from V and 6 bases from J; junction bases left unmatched: 9. The germline CDR1 and CDR2 sequences are MNHEY and SMNVEV (reference sequence). The CDR3 has 14 residues. The CDR3: CASSGAGELLEQYF. CDR3 bases: TGTGCCAGCAGTGGAGCGGGAGAACTCCTCGAGCAGTACTTC.

In its sample, this clonotype was seen many times. In DNA, the CDR3 is TGTGCCAGCAGTGAGGCAGGGGGAAGCGGCTACACCTTC. This codes for CASSEAGGSGYTF. The chain recombines TRBV6-1 with TRBJ1-2; TRBD1 matches 7 bases. Germline V gene sequence: CDR1 MNHNS, CDR2 SASEGT. This CDR3 contains 13 residues. V was pared by 3 bases and J by 8 bases, with 6 bases of the junction left unmatched.

This clonotype was seen ten or more times. This chain connects TRBV11-1 to TRBJ1-1; D is unresolved. V gave up 3 bases and J gave up 0 bases, with 8 bases separating them. Germline V lookup: CDR1 SGHAT, CDR2 FQDESV (reference sequence). CDR3 length: 14 residues. DNA for the CDR3: TGTGCCAGCAGCTTCGGAGAAGTGAACACTGAAGCTTTCTTT. This codes for CASSFGEVNTEAFF.

This clonotype was counted at least ten times. This chain joins TRBV20-1 and TRBJ1-2, with D uncertain. The germline V gene encodes CDR1 DFQATT and CDR2 SNEGSKA (reference sequence). The V gene lost 4 bases and the J gene lost 3 bases, with 9 bases spanning the gap. The CDR3 is 12 residues long. CDR3 loop: CSANSGDYGYTF. The CDR3 coding sequence is TGCAGTGCTAACAGTGGAGACTATGGCTACACCTTC.